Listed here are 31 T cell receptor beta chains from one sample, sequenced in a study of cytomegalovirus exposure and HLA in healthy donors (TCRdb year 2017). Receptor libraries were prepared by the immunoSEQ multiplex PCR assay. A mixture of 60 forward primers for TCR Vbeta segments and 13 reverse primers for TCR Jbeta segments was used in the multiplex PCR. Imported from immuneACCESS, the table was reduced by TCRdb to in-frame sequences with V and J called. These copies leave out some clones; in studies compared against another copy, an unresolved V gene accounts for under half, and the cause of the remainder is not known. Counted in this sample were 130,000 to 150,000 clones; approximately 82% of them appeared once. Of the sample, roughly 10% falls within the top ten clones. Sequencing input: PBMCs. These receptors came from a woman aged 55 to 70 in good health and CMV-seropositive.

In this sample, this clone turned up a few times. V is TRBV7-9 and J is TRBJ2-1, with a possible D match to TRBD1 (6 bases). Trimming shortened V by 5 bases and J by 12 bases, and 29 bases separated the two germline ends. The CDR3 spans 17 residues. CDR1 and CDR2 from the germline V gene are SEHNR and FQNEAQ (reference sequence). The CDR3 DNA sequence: TGTGCCAGCAGCCCAACAGCCCTGGACAGAGGGCCAAACTGGCAGTTCTTC. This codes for CASSPTALDRGPNWQFF.

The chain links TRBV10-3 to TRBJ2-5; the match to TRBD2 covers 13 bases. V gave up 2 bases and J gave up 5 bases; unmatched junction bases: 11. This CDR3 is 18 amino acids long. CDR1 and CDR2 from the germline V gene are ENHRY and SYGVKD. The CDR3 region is CAISEPLGLAGAGETQYF. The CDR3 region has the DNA TGTGCCATCAGTGAGCCCCTTGGACTAGCGGGAGCCGGGGAGACCCAGTACTTC.

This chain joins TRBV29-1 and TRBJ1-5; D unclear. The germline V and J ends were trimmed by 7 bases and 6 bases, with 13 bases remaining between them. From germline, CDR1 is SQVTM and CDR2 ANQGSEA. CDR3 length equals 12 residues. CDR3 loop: CSAGGHGQPQHF. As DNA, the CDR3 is TGCAGCGCGGGAGGGCATGGTCAGCCCCAGCATTTT.

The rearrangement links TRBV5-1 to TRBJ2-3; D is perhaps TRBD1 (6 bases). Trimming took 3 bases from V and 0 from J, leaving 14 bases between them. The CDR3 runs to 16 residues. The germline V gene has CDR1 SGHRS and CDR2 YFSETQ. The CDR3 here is CASSWGRAGSTDTQYF. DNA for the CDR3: TGCGCCAGCAGCTGGGGGCGAGCCGGTAGCACAGATACGCAGTATTTT.

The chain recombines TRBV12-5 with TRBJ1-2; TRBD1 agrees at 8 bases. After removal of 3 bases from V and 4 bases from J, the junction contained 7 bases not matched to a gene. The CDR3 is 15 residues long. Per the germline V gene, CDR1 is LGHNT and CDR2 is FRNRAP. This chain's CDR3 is CASGLVTGASYGYTF. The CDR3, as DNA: TGTGCTAGTGGTTTAGTGACAGGGGCTAGCTATGGCTACACCTTC.

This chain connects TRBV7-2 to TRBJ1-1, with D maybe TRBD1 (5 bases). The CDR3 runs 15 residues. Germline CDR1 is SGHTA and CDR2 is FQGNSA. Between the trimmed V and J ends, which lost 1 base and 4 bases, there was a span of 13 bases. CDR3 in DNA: TGTGCCAGCAGCTTAGAAACAGCCGGGGGCACTGAAGCTTTCTTT. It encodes CASSLETAGGTEAFF.

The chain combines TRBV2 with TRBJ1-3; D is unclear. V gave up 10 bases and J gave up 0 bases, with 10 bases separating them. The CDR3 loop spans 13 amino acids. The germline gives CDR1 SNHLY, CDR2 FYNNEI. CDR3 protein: CATHVSSGNTIYF. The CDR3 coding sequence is TGTGCCACCCATGTCAGCTCTGGAAACACCATATATTTT.

CDR3 sequence reads: CASSPMNSLYDVQYF. DNA of the CDR3: TGTGCCAGCAGCCCCATGAACAGCCTCTACGATGTGCAGTACTTC. The chain joins TRBV7-2 to TRBJ2-7, with unresolved D. The CDR3 sequence is 15 residues long. V lost 5 bases and J lost 9, with 23 bases in between. The germline gives CDR1 SGHTA, CDR2 FQGNSA.

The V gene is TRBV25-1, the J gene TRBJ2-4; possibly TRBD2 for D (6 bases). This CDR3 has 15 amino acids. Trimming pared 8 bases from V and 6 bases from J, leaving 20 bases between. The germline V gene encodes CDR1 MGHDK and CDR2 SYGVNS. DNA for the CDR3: TGTGCCAGCTCTAGGGACGGGAGCCCCGGAAACATTCAGTACTTC. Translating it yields CASSRDGSPGNIQYF.

As DNA, the CDR3 is TGTGCCAGCAGCTTGGGGTCACGGAGCACAGATACGCAGTATTTT. Its protein is CASSLGSRSTDTQYF. The chain combines TRBV5-8 with TRBJ2-3; D is unresolved. The CDR3 runs 15 residues. Germline V gene sequence: CDR1 SGHTS, CDR2 YDEGEE. V shed 0 bases and J shed 0 bases, with 8 bases lying between them.

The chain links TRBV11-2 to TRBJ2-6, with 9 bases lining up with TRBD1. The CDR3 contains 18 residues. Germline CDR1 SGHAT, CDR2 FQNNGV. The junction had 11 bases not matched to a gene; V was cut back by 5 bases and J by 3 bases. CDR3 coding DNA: TGTGCCAGCAGCATCCGGACAGGGGACCCCCTTGGGGCCAACGTCCTGACTTTC. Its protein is CASSIRTGDPLGANVLTF. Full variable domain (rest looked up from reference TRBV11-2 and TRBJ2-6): EAGVAQSPRYKIIEKRQSVAFWCNPISGHATLYWYQQILGQGPKLLIQFQNNGVVDDSQLPKDRFSAERLKGVDSTLKIQPAKLEDSAVYLCASSIRTGDPLGANVLTFGAGSRLTVL.

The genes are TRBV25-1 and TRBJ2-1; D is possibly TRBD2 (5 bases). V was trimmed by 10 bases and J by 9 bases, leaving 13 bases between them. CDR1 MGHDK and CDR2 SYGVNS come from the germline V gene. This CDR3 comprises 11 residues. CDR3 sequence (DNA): TGTGCCACCGGGATACTAGTTGAGCAGTTCTTC. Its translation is CATGILVEQFF. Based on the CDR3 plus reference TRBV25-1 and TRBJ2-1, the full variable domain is EADIYQTPRYLVIGTGKKITLECSQTMGHDKMYWYQQDPGMELHLIHYSYGVNSTEKGDLSSESTVSRIRTEHFPLTLESARPSHTSQYLCATGILVEQFFGPGTRLTVL.

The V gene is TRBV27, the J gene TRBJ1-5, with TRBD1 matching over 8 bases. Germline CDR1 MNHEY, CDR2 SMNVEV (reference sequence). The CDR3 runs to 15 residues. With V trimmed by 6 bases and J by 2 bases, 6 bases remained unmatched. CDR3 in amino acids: CASRPDRVGNQPQHF. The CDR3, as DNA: TGTGCCAGCAGACCGGACAGGGTTGGCAATCAGCCCCAGCATTTT.

The DNA for the CDR3 is TGTGCCAGCAGTTTAAGACAGGGGGTCGCATCGGTCTATGGCTACACCTTC. Protein sequence: CASSLRQGVASVYGYTF. This chain joins TRBV28 and TRBJ1-2; 9 bases match TRBD1. CDR1 is MDHEN and CDR2 is SYDVKM in the germline V gene. V lost 2 bases, J lost 4 bases, and 11 bases stayed unmatched. The length of the CDR3 is 17 residues.

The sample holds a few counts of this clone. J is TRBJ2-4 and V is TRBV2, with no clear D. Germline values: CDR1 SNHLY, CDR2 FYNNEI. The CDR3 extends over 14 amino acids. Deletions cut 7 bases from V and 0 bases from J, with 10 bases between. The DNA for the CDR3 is TGTGCCAGCAAGAAGGAGCTAGCCAAAAACATTCAGTACTTC. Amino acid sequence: CASKKELAKNIQYF.

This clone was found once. The CDR3 region is CASSPAGTGLTPQHF. CDR3 nucleotide sequence: TGTGCCAGCAGTCCCGCCGGGACAGGCCTCACGCCCCAGCATTTT. The chain links TRBV28 to TRBJ1-5; 8 bases match TRBD1. This CDR3 has 15 residues. Germline V gene sequence: CDR1 MDHEN, CDR2 SYDVKM. With 5 bases clipped from V and 9 bases from J, the junction kept 12 bases outside the gene matches. The full variable domain, completed using reference TRBV28 and TRBJ1-5, is DVKVTQSSRYLVKRTGEKVFLECVQDMDHENMFWYRQDPGLGLRLIYFSYDVKMKEKGDIPEGYSVSREKKERFSLILESASTNQTSMYLCASSPAGTGLTPQHFGDGTRLSIL.

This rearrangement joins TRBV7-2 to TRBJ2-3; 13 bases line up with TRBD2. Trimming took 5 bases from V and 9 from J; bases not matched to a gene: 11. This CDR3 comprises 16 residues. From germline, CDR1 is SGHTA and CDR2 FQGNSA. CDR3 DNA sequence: TGTGCCAGCAGCGCACTAGCGGGAGGGGCCCGACTGACGCAGTATTTT. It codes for CASSALAGGARLTQYF.

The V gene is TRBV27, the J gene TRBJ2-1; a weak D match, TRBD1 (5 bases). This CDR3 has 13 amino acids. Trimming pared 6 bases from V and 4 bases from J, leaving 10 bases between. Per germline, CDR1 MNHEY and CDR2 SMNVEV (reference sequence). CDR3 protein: CASRTGAYNEQFF. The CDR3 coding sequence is TGTGCCAGCAGGACTGGGGCTTACAATGAGCAGTTCTTC.

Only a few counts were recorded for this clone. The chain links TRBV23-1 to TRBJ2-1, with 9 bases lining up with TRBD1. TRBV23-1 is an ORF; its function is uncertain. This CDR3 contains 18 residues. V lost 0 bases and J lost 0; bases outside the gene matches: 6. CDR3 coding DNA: TGCGCCAGCAGTCAATCGCCCGGACAGGGGAGCTCCTACAATGAGCAGTTCTTC. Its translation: CASSQSPGQGSSYNEQFF.

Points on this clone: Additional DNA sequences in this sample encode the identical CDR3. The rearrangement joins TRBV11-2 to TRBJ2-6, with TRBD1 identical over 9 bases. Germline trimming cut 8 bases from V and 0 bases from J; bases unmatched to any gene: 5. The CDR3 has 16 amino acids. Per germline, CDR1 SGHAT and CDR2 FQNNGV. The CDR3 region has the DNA TGTGCCAGCCGGGACAGGGCTAACTCTGGGGCCAACGTCCTGACTTTC. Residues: CASRDRANSGANVLTF.

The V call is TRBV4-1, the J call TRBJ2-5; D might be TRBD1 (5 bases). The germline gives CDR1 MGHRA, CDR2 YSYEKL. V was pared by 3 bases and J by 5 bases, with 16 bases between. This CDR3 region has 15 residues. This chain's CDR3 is CASSQGPYTAETQYF. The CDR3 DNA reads TGCGCCAGCAGCCAGGGGCCCTACACAGCGGAGACCCAGTACTTC.

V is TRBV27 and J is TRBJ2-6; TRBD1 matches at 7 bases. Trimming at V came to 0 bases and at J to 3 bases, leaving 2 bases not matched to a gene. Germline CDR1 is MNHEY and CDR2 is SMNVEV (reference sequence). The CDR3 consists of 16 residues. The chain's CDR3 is CASSLSGGGGANVLTF. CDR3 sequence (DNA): TGTGCCAGCAGTTTATCAGGGGGCGGTGGGGCCAACGTCCTGACTTTC.

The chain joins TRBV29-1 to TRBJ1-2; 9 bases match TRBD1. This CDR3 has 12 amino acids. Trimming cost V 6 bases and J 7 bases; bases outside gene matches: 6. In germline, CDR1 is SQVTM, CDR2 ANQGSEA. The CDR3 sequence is CSVRTGVGGYTF. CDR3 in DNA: TGCAGCGTAAGGACAGGGGTTGGTGGCTACACCTTC.

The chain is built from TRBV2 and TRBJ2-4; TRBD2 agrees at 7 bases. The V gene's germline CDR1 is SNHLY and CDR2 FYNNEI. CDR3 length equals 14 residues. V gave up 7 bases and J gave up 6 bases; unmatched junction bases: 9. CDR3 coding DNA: TGTGCCAGCACAATTTCTAGCGGAACAAACATTCAGTACTTC. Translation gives CASTISSGTNIQYF.

CDR3 region: CAISGTGGLNEQFF. The CDR3, as DNA: TGTGCCATCAGTGGTACGGGAGGGCTCAATGAGCAGTTCTTC. The chain uses TRBV10-3 and TRBJ2-1; 8 bases fit TRBD2. Losses at the gene ends were 4 bases for V and 6 bases for J; bases not matched to a gene: 5. The CDR3 is 14 amino acids. The germline gives CDR1 ENHRY, CDR2 SYGVKD.

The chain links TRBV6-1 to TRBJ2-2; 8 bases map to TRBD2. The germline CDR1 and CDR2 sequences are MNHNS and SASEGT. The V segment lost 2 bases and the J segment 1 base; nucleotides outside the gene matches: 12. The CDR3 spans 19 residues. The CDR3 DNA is TGTGCCAGCAGTGAAAGGAGGTCAGCGGGAGTGGGGAACACCGGGGAGCTGTTTTTT. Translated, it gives CASSERRSAGVGNTGELFF.

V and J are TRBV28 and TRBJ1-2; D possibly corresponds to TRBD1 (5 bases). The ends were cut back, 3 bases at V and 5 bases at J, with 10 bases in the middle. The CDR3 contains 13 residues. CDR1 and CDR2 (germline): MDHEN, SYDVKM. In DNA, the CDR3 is TGTGCCAGCAGTTTGGGGGGGACTTATGGCTACACCTTC. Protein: CASSLGGTYGYTF.

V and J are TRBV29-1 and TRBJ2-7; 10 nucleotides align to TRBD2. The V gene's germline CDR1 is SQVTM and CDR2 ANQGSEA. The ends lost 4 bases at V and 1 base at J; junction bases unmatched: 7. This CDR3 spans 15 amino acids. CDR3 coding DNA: TGCAGCGTTGTAGGTCTAGCGGGAGCTTCCTACGAGCAGTACTTC. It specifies CSVVGLAGASYEQYF.

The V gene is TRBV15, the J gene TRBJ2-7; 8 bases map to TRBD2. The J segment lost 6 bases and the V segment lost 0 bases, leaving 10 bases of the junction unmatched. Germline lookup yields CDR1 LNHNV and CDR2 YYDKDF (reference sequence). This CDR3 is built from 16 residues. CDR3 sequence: CATSRDSGREVGEQYF. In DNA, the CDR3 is TGTGCCACCAGCAGAGATTCTGGGCGGGAGGTGGGCGAGCAGTACTTC.

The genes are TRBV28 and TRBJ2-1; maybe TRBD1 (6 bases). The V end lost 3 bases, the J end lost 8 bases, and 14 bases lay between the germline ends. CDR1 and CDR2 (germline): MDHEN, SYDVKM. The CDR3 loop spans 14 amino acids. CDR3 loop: CASSFDEDSYEQFF. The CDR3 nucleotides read TGTGCCAGCAGTTTCGATGAGGACAGCTATGAGCAGTTCTTC.

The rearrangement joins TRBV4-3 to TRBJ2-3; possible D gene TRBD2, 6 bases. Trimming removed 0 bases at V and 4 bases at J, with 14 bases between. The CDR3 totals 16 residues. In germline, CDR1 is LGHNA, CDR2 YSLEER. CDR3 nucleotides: TGCGCCAGCAGCCAAGATCTTTTCCGGGAGTCAGATACGCAGTATTTT. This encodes CASSQDLFRESDTQYF.